Sequencing of this T cell receptor (beta chain) was carried out in a study of blood T cell repertoires in COVID-19. Study at large: The analysed material was cDNA or gDNA that came from T cells, B-cell-depleted T cells, or PBMCs.

Donors in Cohort 3 who had recovered were those with two negative PCRs, healthcare professional clearance, or resolution of their symptoms. The CDR3 spans 14 residues. Germline-derived CDR1 and CDR2 are MDHEN and SYDVKM. Trimming pared 8 bases from V and 0 bases from J, leaving 11 bases between. The assay was immunoSEQ multiplex PCR, and TCRdb's table has in-frame clones only and misses some. This sample has hundreds of thousands of clones, with under 90% found just once. Sequencing was performed on PBMCs or T cells enriched from blood (not recorded which). The receptor comes from a man aged 35 to 55 who had recovered from COVID-19. The gene calls are TRBV28 and TRBJ1-5; D is uncertain. CDR3 amino acids: CASPQDSSNQPQHF. CDR3 sequence (DNA): TGTGCCAGCCCCCAAGATAGTAGCAATCAGCCCCAGCATTTT.